This is a list of T cell receptor beta chains from one sample in a study of radiotherapy plus CTLA-4 blockade in lung cancer. Sequencing was performed with immunoSEQ multiplex PCR; in TCRdb, only in-frame clones are kept and a portion is missing. Here the sample spans more than 90,000 clones, almost 90% being singletons. Sample: peripheral blood, taken from a patient treated with radiotherapy plus ipilimumab. These receptor sequences come from a human donor with non-small cell lung cancer that progressed on radiotherapy plus ipilimumab. Both conserved end residues are part of each CDR3. The order of the fields is V gene, D gene, J gene, clone size, CDR3 DNA, CDR3 protein. A D gene is named only where the DNA matches it firmly. Clone sizes are given selectively: once, few, many, or a class where the clone is expanded.

>TRBV6-1|.|TRBJ2-1|once
TGTGCCAGCATAACCATCCTAGCAACGAATGAGCAGTTCTTC
CASITILATNEQFF
>TRBV5-1|.|TRBJ2-5|.
TGCGCCAGCAGCGGCCCCAGGGGGGGCGGAGAGACCCAGTACTTC
CASSGPRGGGETQYF
>TRBV14|.|TRBJ1-1|.
TGTGCCAGCAGCGCATTTACAGGGATTGCTGAAGCTTTCTTT
CASSAFTGIAEAFF
>TRBV4-1|TRBD1|TRBJ2-2|few
TGCGCCAGCAGCCAAGGACAGGGGGCTATCGGGGAGCTGTTTTTT
CASSQGQGAIGELFF
>TRBV5-1|.|TRBJ2-7|.
TGCGCCAGCAGCCCTTCTAGTAGCACGTACGGGCAGTACTTC
CASSPSSSTYGQYF
>TRBV5-1|.|TRBJ2-1|.
TGCGCCAGCAGCTTTGGTGACTTCCGGGACCGCGGTGAGCAGTTCTTC
CASSFGDFRDRGEQFF
>TRBV5-1|.|TRBJ2-1|.
TGCGCCAGCAGCTTTGCTGGACCCCGGCAGTTCTTC
CASSFAGPRQFF
>TRBV7-9|.|TRBJ2-1|.
TGTGCCAGCAGCTCAACCACCCTCCCAGGGCATGAGCAGTTCTTC
CASSSTTLPGHEQFF
>TRBV5-6|TRBD2|TRBJ2-5|.
TGTGCCAGCAGCTTGTATAGCGGGAGGGTTTGGGGCACCCAGTACTTC
CASSLYSGRVWGTQYF
>TRBV28|.|TRBJ1-2|.
TGTGCCAGCAGCGAAACCCTAGACGGCTACACCTTC
CASSETLDGYTF